The clone carrying this T cell receptor (beta chain) was observed many times. This sample is part of a study of metastatic and nonmetastatic thyroid tumors. TCRdb re-analyzed the PCR reads through MiXCR. The sample holds tens of thousands of clones, over 10% seen once. Thyroid surgery was performed in patients who had received no treatment beforehand. Unmatched junction bases numbered 8, after V lost 2 bases and J lost 9 bases. The CDR3 has 14 residues. CDR1 SGDLS and CDR2 YYNGEE come from the germline V gene. This receptor was obtained from a female donor with papillary thyroid cancer or a benign thyroid nodule (not recorded which). Some clones in this sample may be carry-over from other donors' samples. V gene TRBV9 combines with J gene TRBJ2-1; TRBD2 agrees at 7 bases. Specimen: blood. Here the CDR3 DNA reads TGTGCCAGCAGCGTGGGAACCCCGGGAGGTGAGCAGTTCTTC. Amino acid sequence: CASSVGTPGGEQFF.